This T cell receptor beta chain was identified in a study of T cell changes during pregnancy in multiple sclerosis. Germline CDR1 reads SGHRS; CDR2 reads YFSETQ. The V end was cut by 2 bases, the J end by 7 bases, with 18 bases between. This CDR3 has 16 amino acids. Profiling relied on immunoSEQ multiplex PCR, and the TCRdb table lists in-frame clones only, not all of them. Altogether tens of thousands of clones are present, approximately 91% being singletons, with the ten largest covering around 1.3%. The TCR originated in a female donor with multiple sclerosis, enrolled in a pregnancy study. The V call is TRBV5-1, the J call TRBJ1-4, with D perhaps TRBD1 (5 bases). The material was peripheral blood, obtained in the second trimester of pregnancy. CDR3 region: CASSFIPGGVIEKLFF. DNA for the CDR3: TGCGCCAGCAGCTTTATCCCGGGAGGGGTAATTGAAAAACTGTTTTTT.